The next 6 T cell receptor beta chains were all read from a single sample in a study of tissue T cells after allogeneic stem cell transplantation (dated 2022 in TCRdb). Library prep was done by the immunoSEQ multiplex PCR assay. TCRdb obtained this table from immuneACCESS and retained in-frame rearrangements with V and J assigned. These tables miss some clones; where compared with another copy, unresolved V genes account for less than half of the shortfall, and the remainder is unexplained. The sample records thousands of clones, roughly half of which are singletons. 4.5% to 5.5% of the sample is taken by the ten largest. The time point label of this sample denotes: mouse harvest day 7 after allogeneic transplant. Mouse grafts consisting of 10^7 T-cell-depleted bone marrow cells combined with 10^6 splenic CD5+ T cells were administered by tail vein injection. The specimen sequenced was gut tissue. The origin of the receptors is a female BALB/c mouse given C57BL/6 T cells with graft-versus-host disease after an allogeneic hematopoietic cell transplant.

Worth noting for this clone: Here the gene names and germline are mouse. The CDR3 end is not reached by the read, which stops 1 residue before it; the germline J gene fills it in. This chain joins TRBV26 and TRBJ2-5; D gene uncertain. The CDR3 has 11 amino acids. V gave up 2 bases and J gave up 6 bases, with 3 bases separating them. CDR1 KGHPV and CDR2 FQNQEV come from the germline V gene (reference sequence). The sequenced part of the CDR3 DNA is TGTGCCAGCAGTCTGGGGGACACCCAGTAC. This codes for CASSLGDTQY. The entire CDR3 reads CASSLGDTQYF.

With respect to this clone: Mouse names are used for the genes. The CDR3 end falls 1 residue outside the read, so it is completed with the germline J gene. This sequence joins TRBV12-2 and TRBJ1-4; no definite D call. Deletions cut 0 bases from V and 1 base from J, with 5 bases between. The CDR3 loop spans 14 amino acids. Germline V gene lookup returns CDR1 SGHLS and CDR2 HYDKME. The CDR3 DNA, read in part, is TGTGCCAGCTCTCTCGACTATTCCAACGAAAGATTATTT. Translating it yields CASSLDYSNERLF. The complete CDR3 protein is CASSLDYSNERLFF. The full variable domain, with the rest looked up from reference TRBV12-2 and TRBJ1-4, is NSGVVQSPRYIIKGKGERSILKCIPISGHLSVAWYQQTQGQELKFFIQHYDKMERDKGNLPSRFSVQQFDDYHSEMNMSALELEDSAVYFCASSLDYSNERLFFGHGTKLSVL.

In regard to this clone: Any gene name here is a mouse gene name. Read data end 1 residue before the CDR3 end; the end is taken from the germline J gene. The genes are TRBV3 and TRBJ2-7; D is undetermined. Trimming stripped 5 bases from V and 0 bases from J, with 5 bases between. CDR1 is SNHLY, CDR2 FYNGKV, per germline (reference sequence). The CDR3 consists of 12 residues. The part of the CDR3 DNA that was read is TGTGCCAGCAGCCCCGCCTCCTATGAACAGTAC. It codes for CASSPASYEQY. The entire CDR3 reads CASSPASYEQYF.

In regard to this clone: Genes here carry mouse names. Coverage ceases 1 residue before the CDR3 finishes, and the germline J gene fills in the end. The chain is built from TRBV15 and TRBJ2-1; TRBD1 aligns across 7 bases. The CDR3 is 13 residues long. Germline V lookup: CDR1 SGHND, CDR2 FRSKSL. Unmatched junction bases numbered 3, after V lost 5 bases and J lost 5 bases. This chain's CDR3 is CASSQQGNAEQFF. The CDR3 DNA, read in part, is TGTGCCAGCAGTCAACAGGGGAATGCTGAGCAGTTC.

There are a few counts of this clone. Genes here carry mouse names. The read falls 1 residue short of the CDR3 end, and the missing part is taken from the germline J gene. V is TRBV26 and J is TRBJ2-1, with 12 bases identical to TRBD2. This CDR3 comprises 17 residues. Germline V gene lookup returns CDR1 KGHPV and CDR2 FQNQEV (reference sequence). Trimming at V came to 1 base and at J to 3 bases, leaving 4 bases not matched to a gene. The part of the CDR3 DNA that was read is TGTGCCAGCAGTCTGTGGGGACTGGGGGGCCCCTATGCTGAGCAGTTC. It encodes CASSLWGLGGPYAEQF. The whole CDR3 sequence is CASSLWGLGGPYAEQFF.

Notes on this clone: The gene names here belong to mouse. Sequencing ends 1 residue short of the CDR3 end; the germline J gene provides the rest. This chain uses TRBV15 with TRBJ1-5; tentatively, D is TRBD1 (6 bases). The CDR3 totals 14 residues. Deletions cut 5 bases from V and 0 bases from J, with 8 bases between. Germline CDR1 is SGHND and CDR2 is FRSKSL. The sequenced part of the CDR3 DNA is TGTGCCAGCAGTCCAGGGGTTAACAACCAGGCTCCGCTT. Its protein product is CASSPGVNNQAPL. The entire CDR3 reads CASSPGVNNQAPLF.